The 8 T cell receptor beta chains listed next were all sequenced from one sample in a study of post-analysis software for immune sequencing data. Overall study results and limits: Higher frequency in patients than in controls was seen for about five TRBV segments, with TRBV5-6, TRBV5-1 and TRBV20-1 among them.

TCR beta libraries were prepared from cDNA with unique molecular identifiers. TCRdb processed the PCR reads anew with MiXCR; each CDR3 protein has one entry. The sample contains about 540,000 distinct CDR3 sequences, around a third of which appear only once. Their cognate antigens are unknown. The sequenced sample was blood. These receptors originate from a girl younger than 18 with multiple sclerosis.

The chain uses TRBV6-5 and TRBJ1-2; possibly TRBD1 for D (5 bases). V lost 0 bases and J 0 bases, leaving 20 bases between the germline ends. The germline V gene has CDR1 MNHEY and CDR2 SVGAGI. The CDR3 length is 19 residues. CDR3: CASSYSGVGGMRTNYGYTF. The DNA of the CDR3 is TGTGCCAGCAGTTACTCTGGGGTGGGGGGGATGAGGACTAACTATGGCTACACCTTC.

This clonotype was recorded a few times. The V gene is TRBV5-1, the J gene TRBJ2-3; 7 nucleotides align to TRBD2. J gave up 8 bases and V 4 bases, and 10 bases lay outside the gene matches. The germline CDR1 and CDR2 sequences are SGHRS and YFSETQ. The CDR3 is made up of 14 amino acids. CDR3 nucleotide sequence: TGCGCCAGCAGCCTAAGGACCAGGGAGGGTACGCAGTATTTT. It codes for CASSLRTREGTQYF. The variable domain in full, with the rest retrieved from reference TRBV5-1 and TRBJ2-3, is KAGVTQTPRYLIKTRGQQVTLSCSPISGHRSVSWYQQTPGQGLQFLFEYFSETQRNKGNFPGRFSGRQFSNSRSEMNVSTLELGDSALYLCASSLRTREGTQYFGPGTRLTVL.

This rearrangement joins TRBV9 to TRBJ1-6; no reliable D call. The length of the CDR3 is 13 residues. The V end was cut by 0 bases, the J end by 8 bases, with 6 bases between. Germline assignment: CDR1 SGDLS and CDR2 YYNGEE. The CDR3 DNA sequence: TGTGCCAGCAGCGTAGCAGAGGATTCACCCCTCCACTTT. It is translated as CASSVAEDSPLHF. The full variable domain, rest sourced from reference TRBV9 and TRBJ1-6, is DSGVTQTPKHLITATGQRVTLRCSPRSGDLSVYWYQQSLDQGLQFLIQYYNGEERAKGNILERFSAQQFPDLHSELNLSSLELGDSALYFCASSVAEDSPLHFGNGTRLTVT.

This clonotype was counted a few times. The chain is built from TRBV10-1 and TRBJ2-4; maybe TRBD1 (6 bases). The DNA matches TRBJ2-7 better at its end, which makes the J call doubtful. Germline V gene lookup returns CDR1 WNHNN and CDR2 SYGVQD (reference sequence). The CDR3 consists of 14 residues. The CDR3 here is CASSESTGFHEQYF. In nucleotides, the CDR3 is TGCGCCAGCAGTGAGTCGACAGGTTTCCACGAGCAGTACTTC.

The gene calls are TRBV25-1 and TRBJ2-3, with TRBD2 matching 7 bases. Per the germline V gene, CDR1 is MGHDK and CDR2 is SYGVNS. The J segment lost 0 bases and the V segment lost 6 bases, leaving 6 bases of the junction unmatched. This CDR3 comprises 15 residues. CDR3 amino acids: CASRTLAASTDTQYF. For the CDR3, the DNA is TGTGCCAGCAGGACGCTAGCGGCTAGCACAGATACGCAGTATTTT.

V usage is TRBV9 and J usage is TRBJ2-5, with D possibly being TRBD1 (6 bases). V lost 4 bases and J 5 bases, leaving 21 bases between the germline ends. The CDR3 is made up of 16 amino acids. The germline V gene has CDR1 SGDLS and CDR2 YYNGEE. CDR3 loop: CASSPQTGLMTETQYF. The CDR3 DNA reads TGTGCCAGCAGCCCTCAGACAGGCCTCATGACGGAGACCCAGTACTTC.

Worth noting for this clonotype: Compared with germline, one end of the junction differs, possibly owing to a read error. The chain has TRBV12-3 or TRBV12-4 and TRBJ1-5; D is unresolved. The CDR3 has 12 residues. The CDR3 nucleotides are TGTGCCAGCAATTTATTTGGTCAGCCCCAGCATTTT. Amino acids: CASNLFGQPQHF.

About this clonotype: A much larger clonotype is one base distant, so this may be a read error. The chain has TRBV6-5 and TRBJ2-4; possible D gene TRBD2, 6 bases. Germline V CDR1 and CDR2: MNHEY, SVGAGI. There are 15 residues in the CDR3. As DNA, the CDR3 is TGTGCCAGCAGTCCAAAATTACTAGCCAAAAACATTCGGTACTTC. Translation: CASSPKLLAKNIRYF.